These 8 T cell receptor beta chains came from one sample sequenced in a study of patients and donors after allogeneic stem cell transplantation. TCRdb re-derived calls from the RT-PCR reads in MiXCR, one entry per CDR3 protein. The sample holds over 200,000 distinct CDR3 sequences; over 30% are singletons and the top ten take approximately 10%. The specimen was blood, either unsorted or a sorted T cell fraction (not recorded which). The receptors shown here come from a human donor who was either an allogeneic HSCT recipient or a stem cell or donor lymphocyte infusion donor (not recorded which). It is not recorded whose cells these are; they may come from a transplant donor.

The chain recombines TRBV10-2 with TRBJ2-3; TRBD2 matches at 9 bases. The germline V gene has CDR1 WSHSY and CDR2 SAAADI. This CDR3 has 17 residues. After removal of 4 bases from V and 5 bases from J, the junction contained 13 bases not matched to a gene. Here the CDR3 reads CASSAPPGGGAVDTQYF. CDR3 coding DNA: TGCGCCAGCAGTGCCCCCCCGGGCGGGGGGGCCGTAGATACGCAGTATTTT.

The chain couples TRBV12-5 to TRBJ1-2; tentative D call: TRBD1 (6 bases). Trimming pared 2 bases from V and 4 bases from J, leaving 17 bases between. The CDR3 contains 16 residues. Germline lookup yields CDR1 LGHNT and CDR2 FRNRAP. The CDR3 spells CASGLPGGQRGYGYTF. The CDR3 nucleotides read TGTGCTAGTGGTTTGCCCGGGGGCCAGAGAGGCTATGGCTACACCTTC.

The gene calls are TRBV20-1 and TRBJ1-2; D gene unclear. The germline V gene encodes CDR1 DFQATT and CDR2 SNEGSKA (reference sequence). The V gene lost 1 base and the J gene lost 3 bases, with 9 bases spanning the gap. This CDR3 contains 13 residues. CDR3 coding DNA: TGCAGTGCTAGAGTGGGAATTGACTATGGCTACACCTTC. Translation gives CSARVGIDYGYTF.

The chain uses TRBV12-3 or TRBV12-4 and TRBJ2-5; 7 nucleotides match TRBD1. V was clipped by 7 bases and J by 5 bases; unmatched bases: 7. This CDR3 region has 13 residues. CDR3 in amino acids: CASTPTGPETQYF. CDR3 nucleotide sequence: TGTGCCAGCACGCCGACAGGGCCCGAGACCCAGTACTTC.

This clonotype was seen a few times. The chain couples TRBV20-1 to TRBJ1-6; 7 nucleotides agree with TRBD1. The CDR3 covers 13 residues. Germline CDR1 reads DFQATT; CDR2 reads SNEGSKA (reference sequence). Trimming cost V 6 bases and J 7 bases; bases outside gene matches: 6. The chain's CDR3 is CSALQGLNSPLHF. Here the CDR3 DNA reads TGCAGTGCCCTACAGGGGCTCAATTCACCCCTCCACTTT.

The chain couples TRBV6-2 or TRBV6-3 to TRBJ2-1; 9 nucleotides match TRBD1. The ends lost 8 bases at V and 5 bases at J; junction bases unmatched: 10. The CDR3 consists of 15 residues. The germline V gene encodes CDR1 MNHEY and CDR2 SVGEGT. The CDR3 coding sequence is TGTGCCAGCGGGACTCCGGGACAGGGAAACAATGAGCAGTTCTTC. This codes for CASGTPGQGNNEQFF.

The V call is TRBV28, the J call TRBJ1-2; 7 nucleotides agree with TRBD1. Per the germline V gene, CDR1 is MDHEN and CDR2 is SYDVKM. Trimming took 5 bases from V and 3 from J; bases not matched to a gene: 6. The CDR3 has 14 residues. This chain's CDR3 is CASSRDSHYYGYTF. The CDR3 DNA is TGTGCCAGCAGTCGGGACAGCCATTACTATGGCTACACCTTC.

V is TRBV28 and J is TRBJ1-1; the D gene is possibly TRBD1 (5 bases). Germline V lookup: CDR1 MDHEN, CDR2 SYDVKM. This CDR3 region has 14 residues. Trimming stripped 11 bases from V and 11 bases from J, with 27 bases between. CDR3 loop: CAGRGQGGRLEAFF. Written as DNA, the CDR3 is TGTGCCGGGCGCGGGCAGGGCGGTCGTCTTGAGGCTTTCTTT.